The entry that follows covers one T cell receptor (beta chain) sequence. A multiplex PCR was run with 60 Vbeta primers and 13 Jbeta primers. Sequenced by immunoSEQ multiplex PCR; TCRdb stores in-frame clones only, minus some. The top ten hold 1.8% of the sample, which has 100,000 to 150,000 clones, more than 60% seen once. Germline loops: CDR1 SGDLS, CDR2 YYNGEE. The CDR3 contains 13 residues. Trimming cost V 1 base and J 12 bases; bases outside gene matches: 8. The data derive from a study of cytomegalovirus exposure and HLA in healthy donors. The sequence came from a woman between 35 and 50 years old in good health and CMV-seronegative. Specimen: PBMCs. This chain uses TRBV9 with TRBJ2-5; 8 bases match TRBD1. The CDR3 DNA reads TGTGCCAGCAGCGTAACCCCGGGGACAGGCGAGTACTTC. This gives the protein CASSVTPGTGEYF.